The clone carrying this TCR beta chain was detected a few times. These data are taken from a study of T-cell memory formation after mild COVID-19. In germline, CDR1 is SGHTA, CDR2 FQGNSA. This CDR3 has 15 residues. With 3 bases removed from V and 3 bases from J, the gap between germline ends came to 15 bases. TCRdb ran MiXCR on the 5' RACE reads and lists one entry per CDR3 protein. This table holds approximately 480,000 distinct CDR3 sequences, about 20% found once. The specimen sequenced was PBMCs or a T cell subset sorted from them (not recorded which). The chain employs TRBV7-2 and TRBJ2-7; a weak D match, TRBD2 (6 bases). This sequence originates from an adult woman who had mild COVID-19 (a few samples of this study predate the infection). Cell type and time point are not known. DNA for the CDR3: TGTGCCAGCAGCTTCAACGGGGGACCGGGCTACGAGCAGTACTTC. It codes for CASSFNGGPGYEQYF.